The 2 T cell receptor beta chains below come from one sample, sequenced in a study of shared clonotypes between healthy human individuals. Using immunoSEQ multiplex PCR, the repertoire was profiled, and TCRdb retains in-frame clones only, with some absent. The sample yields about 2,200,000 clones, about 93% seen once. Naive CD8 populations comprised CD45RO-negative cells positively selected for CCR7, excluding terminally differentiated effector memory CD45RA+ cells. The material sequenced was naive CD8+ T cells from PBMCs. The receptors originated from a man aged 18 to 29 in good health. Some clones in this sample may be carry-over from other donors' samples.

V usage is TRBV27 and J usage is TRBJ1-1, with D possibly matching TRBD1 (5 bases). CDR1 is MNHEY, CDR2 SMNVEV, per germline (reference sequence). This CDR3 spans 15 amino acids. Trimming shortened V by 5 bases and J by 0 bases, and 13 bases separated the two germline ends. CDR3 region: CASSAQGRMNTEAFF. CDR3 sequence (DNA): TGTGCCAGCAGTGCCCAGGGCCGCATGAACACTGAAGCTTTCTTT.

The V and J genes are TRBV5-5 and TRBJ1-5; no firm D call. V dropped 4 bases and J dropped 2 bases, with 16 bases sitting between them. The CDR3 contains 16 residues. The V gene's germline CDR1 is SGHKS and CDR2 YYEKEE (reference sequence). CDR3 residues: CASSPNNGRGNQPQHF. The CDR3 DNA is TGTGCCAGCAGCCCCAACAACGGACGGGGCAATCAGCCCCAGCATTTT.